This T cell receptor beta chain appears in the sequencing data of a study of breast tumors, draining lymph nodes, adjacent tissues. Trimming took off 3 bases at V and 2 bases at J, with 19 bases between the two ends. Germline CDR1 DFQATT, CDR2 SNEGSKA (reference sequence). CDR3 length equals 16 residues. Axillary draining lymph nodes of breast cancer patients supplied the node samples. This clonotype was seen repeatedly, ten times or more. TCRdb reprocessed the multiplex PCR reads via MiXCR and lists one record per CDR3 protein. The table lists 150,000 to 250,000 distinct CDR3 sequences, approximately 30% of them singletons.

This chain joins TRBV20-1 and TRBJ1-2; no clear D. This TCR came from a female donor with breast cancer. Some clones in this sample may be carry-over from other donors' samples. Sequencing was performed on axillary lymph node tissue. The CDR3 bases are TGCAGTGCTAGGGCGCCAGCCCCACTACAAAACTATGGCTACACCTTC. Encoded protein: CSARAPAPLQNYGYTF.